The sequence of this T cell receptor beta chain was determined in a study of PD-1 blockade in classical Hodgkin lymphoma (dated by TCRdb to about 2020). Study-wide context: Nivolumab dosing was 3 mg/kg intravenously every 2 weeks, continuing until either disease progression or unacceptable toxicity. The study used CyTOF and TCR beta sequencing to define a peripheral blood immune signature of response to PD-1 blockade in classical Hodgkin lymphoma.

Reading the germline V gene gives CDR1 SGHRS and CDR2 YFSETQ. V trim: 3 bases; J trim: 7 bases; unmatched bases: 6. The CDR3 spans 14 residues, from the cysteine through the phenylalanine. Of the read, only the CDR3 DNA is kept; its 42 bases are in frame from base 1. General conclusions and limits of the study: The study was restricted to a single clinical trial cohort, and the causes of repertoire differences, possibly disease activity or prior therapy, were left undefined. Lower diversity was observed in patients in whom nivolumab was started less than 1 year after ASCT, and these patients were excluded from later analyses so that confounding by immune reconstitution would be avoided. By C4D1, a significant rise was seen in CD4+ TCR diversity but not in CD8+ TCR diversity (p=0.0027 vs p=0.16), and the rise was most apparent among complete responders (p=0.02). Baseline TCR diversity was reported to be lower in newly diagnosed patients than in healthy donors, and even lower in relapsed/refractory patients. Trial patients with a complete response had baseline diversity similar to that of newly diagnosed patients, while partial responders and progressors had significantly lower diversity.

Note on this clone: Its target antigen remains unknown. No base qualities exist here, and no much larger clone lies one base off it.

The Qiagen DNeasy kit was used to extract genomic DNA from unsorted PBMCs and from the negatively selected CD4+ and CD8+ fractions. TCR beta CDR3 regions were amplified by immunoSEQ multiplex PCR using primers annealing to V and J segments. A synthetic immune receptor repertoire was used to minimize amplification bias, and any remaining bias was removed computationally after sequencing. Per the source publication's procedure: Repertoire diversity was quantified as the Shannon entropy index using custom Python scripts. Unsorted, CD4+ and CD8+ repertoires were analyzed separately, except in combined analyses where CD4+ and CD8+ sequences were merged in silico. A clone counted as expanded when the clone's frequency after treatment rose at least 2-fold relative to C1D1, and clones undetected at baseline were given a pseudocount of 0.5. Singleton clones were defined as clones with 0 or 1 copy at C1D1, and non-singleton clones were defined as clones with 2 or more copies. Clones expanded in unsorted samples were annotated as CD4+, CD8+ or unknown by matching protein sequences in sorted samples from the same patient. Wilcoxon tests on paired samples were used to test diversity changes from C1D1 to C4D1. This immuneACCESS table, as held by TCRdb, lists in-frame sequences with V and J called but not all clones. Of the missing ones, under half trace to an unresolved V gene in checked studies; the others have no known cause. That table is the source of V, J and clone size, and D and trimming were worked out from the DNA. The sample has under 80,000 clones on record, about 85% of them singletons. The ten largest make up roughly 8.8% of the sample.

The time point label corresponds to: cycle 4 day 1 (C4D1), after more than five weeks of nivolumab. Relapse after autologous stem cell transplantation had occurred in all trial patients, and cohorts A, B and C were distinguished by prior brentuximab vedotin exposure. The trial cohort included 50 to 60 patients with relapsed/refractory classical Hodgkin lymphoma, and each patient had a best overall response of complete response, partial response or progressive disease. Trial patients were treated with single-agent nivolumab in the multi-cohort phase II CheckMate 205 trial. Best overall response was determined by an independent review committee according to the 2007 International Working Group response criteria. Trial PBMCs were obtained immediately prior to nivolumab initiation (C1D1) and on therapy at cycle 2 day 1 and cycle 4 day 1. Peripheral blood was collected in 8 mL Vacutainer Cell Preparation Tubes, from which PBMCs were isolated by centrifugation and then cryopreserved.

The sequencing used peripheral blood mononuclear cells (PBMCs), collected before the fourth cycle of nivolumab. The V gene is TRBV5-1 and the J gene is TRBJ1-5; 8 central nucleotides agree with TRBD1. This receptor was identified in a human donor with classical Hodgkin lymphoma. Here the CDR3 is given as CASSYGQGGQPQHF. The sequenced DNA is TGCGCCAGCAGCTACGGACAGGGCGGGCAGCCCCAGCATTTT. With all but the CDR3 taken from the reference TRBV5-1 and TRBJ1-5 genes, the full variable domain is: KAGVTQTPRYLIKTRGQQVTLSCSPISGHRSVSWYQQTPGQGLQFLFEYFSETQRNKGNFPGRFSGRQFSNSRSEMNVSTLELGDSALYLCASSYGQGGQPQHFGDGTRLSIL.